This entry lists 21 T cell receptor beta chains sequenced from one sample in a study of a mutant IDH1 vaccine in newly diagnosed glioma. Clones were read by immunoSEQ multiplex PCR, and TCRdb kept only the in-frame ones, dropping some. The sample shows around 30,000 clones, roughly 84% of them seen only once. No antigen is known for these receptors. Time point of the sample: week 47, end of study. Every single dose of the vaccine, 300 ug of mutant IDH1 20-mer peptide, came with topical imiquimod. This sample comprised PBMCs, obtained from a glioma patient whose treatment included an IDH1 peptide vaccine. The receptors were gathered from a man aged 30-40 years with glioma.

By frequency in the sample, this clone is medium-sized (0.01 to 0.1%). The chain recombines TRBV28 with TRBJ2-7; tentatively, D is TRBD2 (6 bases). V dropped 3 bases and J dropped 1 base, with 13 bases sitting between them. The CDR3 length is 15 residues. CDR1 and CDR2 from the germline V gene are MDHEN and SYDVKM. The CDR3, as DNA: TGTGCCAGCAGTTTCGGTACGGGGGATTCCTACGAGCAGTACTTC. Its protein is CASSFGTGDSYEQYF.

V is TRBV5-1 and J is TRBJ1-2; tentative D call: TRBD1 (6 bases). The CDR3 spans 13 residues. From germline, CDR1 is SGHRS and CDR2 YFSETQ. V lost 2 bases and J 6 bases, leaving 11 bases between the germline ends. CDR3 residues: CASSFTGRDGYTF. CDR3 nucleotides: TGCGCCAGCAGCTTTACAGGGAGGGATGGCTACACCTTC.

As DNA, the CDR3 is TGCGCCAGCAGCCAAGAGCGGAGGGGCTCCTACGAGCAGTACTTC. The encoded protein is CASSQERRGSYEQYF. The chain uses TRBV4-1 and TRBJ2-7, with D possibly matching TRBD2 (6 bases). The V end was cut by 0 bases, the J end by 0 bases, with 9 bases between. Germline CDR1 reads MGHRA; CDR2 reads YSYEKL. This CDR3 contains 15 residues.

Written as DNA, the CDR3 is TGTGCCAGCAGCTTATTCAGGGGTGGGTATGGCAATCAGCCCCAGCATTTT. Its translation: CASSLFRGGYGNQPQHF. V usage is TRBV7-9 and J usage is TRBJ1-5; tentative D call: TRBD1 (6 bases). The CDR3 has 17 amino acids. V was clipped by 2 bases and J by 2 bases, with 16 bases between them. Per the germline V gene, CDR1 is SEHNR and CDR2 is FQNEAQ (reference sequence).

The J gene is TRBJ2-7, the V gene TRBV5-1; D not resolved. This CDR3 region has 12 residues. The germline gives CDR1 SGHRS, CDR2 YFSETQ. With 0 bases removed from V and 5 bases from J, the gap between germline ends came to 6 bases. CDR3 protein: CASSLEVDEQYF. Here the CDR3 DNA reads TGCGCCAGCAGCTTGGAGGTGGACGAGCAGTACTTC.

The gene calls are TRBV5-1 and TRBJ1-6; 7 positions match TRBD1. V lost 0 bases to trimming and J lost 7 bases; unmatched junction nucleotides: 1. The CDR3 is 14 amino acids. Germline V gene lookup returns CDR1 SGHRS and CDR2 YFSETQ. The CDR3 bases are TGCGCCAGCAGCTTGGGACAGGGAAATTCACCCCTCCACTTT. Translation gives CASSLGQGNSPLHF.

This chain links TRBV5-4 with TRBJ2-2; possibly TRBD1 for D (6 bases). Germline V lookup: CDR1 SGHNT, CDR2 YYREEE (reference sequence). The V end lost 0 bases, the J end lost 3 bases, and 9 bases lay between the germline ends. The CDR3 has 15 residues. CDR3 region: CASSLDRAYTGELFF. The CDR3 DNA reads as TGTGCCAGCAGCTTGGACAGGGCGTACACCGGGGAGCTGTTTTTT.

The chain is built from TRBV5-4 and TRBJ2-7, with 9 positions matching TRBD2. The CDR3 totals 15 residues. In germline, CDR1 is SGHNT, CDR2 YYREEE (reference sequence). The junction had 3 bases not matched to a gene; V was cut back by 0 bases and J by 2 bases. CDR3 protein: CASSLGSGGPYEQYF. CDR3 DNA: TGTGCCAGCAGCTTGGGTAGCGGGGGACCCTACGAGCAGTACTTC.

A single count supports this clone. CDR3 nucleotides: TGTGCCATCACCCAAACCGGGAATCTCTACGAGCAGTACTTC. It yields the protein CAITQTGNLYEQYF. The chain is built from TRBV28 and TRBJ2-7; maybe TRBD2 (5 bases). This CDR3 is 14 amino acids long. CDR1 and CDR2 from the germline V gene are MDHEN and SYDVKM. Trimming pared 10 bases from V and 3 bases from J, leaving 19 bases between.

V is TRBV6-6 and J is TRBJ2-1; 8 bases align to TRBD1. Per germline, CDR1 MNHNY and CDR2 SVGAGI (reference sequence). The CDR3 loop spans 16 amino acids. Losses at the gene ends were 2 bases for V and 6 bases for J; bases not matched to a gene: 9. The CDR3 region has the DNA TGTGCCAGCAGTTACCCTATTGGACAGGGTGGCAATGAGCAGTTCTTC. It is translated as CASSYPIGQGGNEQFF.

The V call is TRBV6-5, the J call TRBJ2-5, with 7 bases aligning to TRBD2. The ends lost 2 bases at V and 5 bases at J; junction bases unmatched: 5. CDR1 and CDR2 from the germline V gene are MNHEY and SVGAGI. This CDR3 is built from 14 residues. The CDR3, as DNA: TGTGCCAGCAGTTACAGAAGTAGCGGGGAGACCCAGTACTTC. Amino acid sequence: CASSYRSSGETQYF.

The chain employs TRBV19 and TRBJ1-3; a possible D gene is TRBD1 (6 bases). Trimming left V 4 bases short and J 1 base short, with 11 bases between. Germline assignment: CDR1 LNHDA and CDR2 SQIVND (reference sequence). The CDR3 loop spans 15 amino acids. This chain's CDR3 is CASSTLQGSGNTIYF. CDR3 sequence (DNA): TGTGCCAGTAGTACCCTACAGGGATCTGGAAACACCATATATTTT.

This clone has more than one count but fewer than ten. This sequence joins TRBV19 and TRBJ1-5, with 8 bases identical to TRBD1. The germline gives CDR1 LNHDA, CDR2 SQIVND (reference sequence). The CDR3 contains 17 residues. V was pared by 5 bases and J by 0 bases, with 9 bases of the junction left unmatched. CDR3 nucleotides: TGTGCCAGTAGTCCAAACGACAGGGGAGGTAGCAATCAGCCCCAGCATTTT. Translating it yields CASSPNDRGGSNQPQHF.

V usage is TRBV5-1 and J usage is TRBJ1-1, with D unresolved. Germline V gene sequence: CDR1 SGHRS, CDR2 YFSETQ. This CDR3 is built from 15 residues. V lost 1 base and J 1 base, leaving 11 bases between the germline ends. DNA of the CDR3: TGCGCCAGCAGCTTGAGTGGACCTTGGAACACTGAAGCTTTCTTT. Its protein is CASSLSGPWNTEAFF.

This chain links TRBV7-2 with TRBJ1-5; D remains ambiguous. Germline V gene lookup returns CDR1 SGHTA and CDR2 FQGNSA. The CDR3 contains 16 residues. Trimming pared 5 bases from V and 7 bases from J, leaving 21 bases between. DNA of the CDR3: TGTGCCAGCAGCGAACAGCTAAGACTTGGGAACCAGCCCCAGCATTTT. Protein sequence: CASSEQLRLGNQPQHF.

This chain uses TRBV14 with TRBJ2-7; 8 bases align to TRBD2. CDR3 length equals 17 residues. Germline values: CDR1 SGHDN, CDR2 FVKESK. V trimming: 5 bases; J trimming: 0 bases; junction bases outside the gene matches: 12. CDR3: CASSKPITGTSSYEQYF. In nucleotides, the CDR3 is TGTGCCAGCAGCAAACCTATTACCGGGACTAGCTCCTACGAGCAGTACTTC.

This clone appeared a single time. The chain carries TRBV19 and TRBJ2-1, with 10 bases aligning to TRBD1. Germline values: CDR1 LNHDA, CDR2 SQIVND (reference sequence). The CDR3 extends over 15 amino acids. V shed 8 bases and J 8 bases; nucleotides not matched to a gene: 12. In DNA form, the CDR3 reads TGTGCCAGTGCCAGGCGGGACAGGGGTTTCGATGAGCAGTTCTTC. Translating gives CASARRDRGFDEQFF. The variable domain in full, with the rest retrieved from reference TRBV19 and TRBJ2-1, is DGGITQSPKYLFRKEGQNVTLSCEQNLNHDAMYWYRQDPGQGLRLIYYSQIVNDFQKGDIAEGYSVSREKKESFPLTVTSAQKNPTAFYLCASARRDRGFDEQFFGPGTRLTVL.

This chain links TRBV4-1 with TRBJ2-7, with D unclear. Between the trimmed V and J ends, which lost 4 bases and 3 bases, there was a span of 16 bases. The CDR3 totals 15 residues. Per the germline V gene, CDR1 is MGHRA and CDR2 is YSYEKL. In DNA, the CDR3 is TGCGCCAGCAGCCCTGGGAACACAGCCATCTACGAGCAGTACTTC. Amino acids: CASSPGNTAIYEQYF.

This clone occurred a few times. The chain uses TRBV4-1 and TRBJ1-4; D is unresolved. Trimming shortened V by 0 bases and J by 5 bases, and 13 bases separated the two germline ends. Germline V gene data show CDR1 as MGHRA and CDR2 as YSYEKL. The length of the CDR3 is 16 residues. Here the CDR3 reads CASSQEGAAENEKLFF. The DNA for the CDR3 is TGCGCCAGCAGCCAAGAGGGTGCTGCGGAGAATGAAAAACTGTTTTTT.

This chain links TRBV5-8 with TRBJ1-5, with D perhaps TRBD1 (6 bases). The CDR3 contains 16 residues. The germline V gene encodes CDR1 SGHTS and CDR2 YDEGEE. Trimming pared 6 bases from V and 3 bases from J, leaving 19 bases between. Here the CDR3 DNA reads TGTGCCAGCAACAATCGTCACAGGGTAGACAATCAGCCCCAGCATTTT. This codes for CASNNRHRVDNQPQHF.

The chain employs TRBV7-7 and TRBJ2-1; 7 bases map to TRBD1. CDR1 and CDR2 from the germline V gene are SSHAT and FNYEAQ (reference sequence). The CDR3 has 15 amino acids. V was clipped by 5 bases and J by 2 bases; unmatched bases: 6. The CDR3 is CASSPRQGPYNEQFF. DNA for the CDR3: TGTGCCAGCAGCCCGAGACAGGGCCCCTACAATGAGCAGTTCTTC.